The rows below give T cell receptor beta chains drawn from one sample of a study of T cell responses to AZD1222 COVID-19 vaccine. Method: immunoSEQ multiplex PCR; TCRdb's copy keeps in-frame clones and lacks some. Here the sample spans some 170,000 clones, approximately 90% being singletons. Sequencing used peripheral blood, obtained 28 days after the second dose of the MenACWY control vaccine. Receptors were obtained from an adult who received the MenACWY meningococcal vaccine as a control. The CDR3 runs from the conserved cysteine through the conserved F or W. Fields, in order: V gene, CDR3 length, J gene, D gene, clone size, CDR3 protein, CDR3 DNA. D genes are given only for firm matches. Clone size, where shown, is once, few, many, or a class for clones that have expanded.

TRBV11-2	17	TRBJ2-4	TRBD1	-	CASSSSDRGKPKNIQYF	TGTGCCAGCAGCTCCTCGGACAGGGGGAAGCCCAAAAACATTCAGTACTTC
TRBV23-1	16	TRBJ2-1	TRBD2	once	CASRPPRTSGYNEQFF	TGCGCCAGCAGACCCCCCCGCACTAGCGGTTACAATGAGCAGTTCTTC
TRBV30	18	TRBJ2-6	TRBD1	-	CAWYEPGQGHGGANVLTF	TGTGCCTGGTACGAACCGGGACAGGGGCACGGTGGGGCCAACGTCCTGACTTTC
TRBV2	15	TRBJ1-5	-	-	CASSEGTASNQPQHF	TGTGCCAGCAGCGAGGGGACGGCGAGCAATCAGCCCCAGCATTTT
TRBV27	15	TRBJ2-3	-	-	CASSIRRAGADTQYF	TGTGCCAGCAGTATCCGGAGGGCCGGGGCAGATACGCAGTATTTT
TRBV27	14	TRBJ2-5	-	-	CASSLLTGQETQYF	TGTGCCAGCAGTTTGTTGACAGGCCAAGAGACCCAGTACTTC
TRBV28	15	TRBJ2-3	-	-	CASRSGVLGTDTQYF	TGTGCCAGCAGGTCGGGGGTGTTGGGCACAGATACGCAGTATTTT
TRBV19	15	TRBJ1-5	TRBD1	-	CASSERQGSNQPQHF	TGTGCCAGTAGTGAGCGACAGGGAAGCAATCAGCCCCAGCATTTT
TRBV15	14	TRBJ2-7	-	once	CATSRDRVSYEQYF	TGTGCCACCAGCAGGGACCGGGTTTCCTACGAGCAGTACTTC
TRBV28	11	TRBJ1-4	-	-	CASSLGEKLFF	TGTGCCAGCAGTTTGGGGGAAAAACTGTTTTTT
TRBV19	16	TRBJ1-5	-	-	CASSIDYGGINQPQHF	TGTGCCAGTAGTATAGATTATGGAGGGATCAATCAGCCCCAGCATTTT
TRBV27	15	TRBJ2-1	-	-	CASNLWNGTYNEQFF	TGTGCCAGCAACCTTTGGAACGGCACCTACAATGAGCAGTTCTTC
TRBV4-1	11	TRBJ1-2	-	-	CTSSQGRARVF	TGCACCAGCAGCCAAGGTCGGGCCCGCGTCTTC
TRBV28	12	TRBJ1-2	TRBD1	-	CASSWDRGGYTF	TGTGCCAGCAGTTGGGACAGGGGAGGCTACACCTTC
TRBV30	14	TRBJ1-4	-	-	CAWSAGPGGEKLFF	TGTGCCTGGAGCGCTGGCCCAGGCGGTGAAAAACTGTTTTTT
TRBV28	15	TRBJ2-7	-	-	CASSFQQGPGYEQYF	TGTGCCAGCAGTTTTCAACAGGGACCAGGCTACGAGCAGTACTTC
TRBV12-3/TRBV12-4	12	TRBJ2-1	TRBD2	-	CAIGGNYNEQFF	TGTGCCATCGGGGGGAACTACAATGAGCAGTTCTTC
TRBV9	17	TRBJ2-3	TRBD2	once	CASSVEAAAGVLDTQYF	TGTGCCAGCAGCGTAGAGGCGGCAGCGGGAGTGCTAGATACGCAGTATTTT
TRBV27	18	TRBJ2-7	-	-	CASSLSRAPGSLPYEQYF	TGTGCCAGCAGTTTATCCCGGGCTCCCGGCAGCCTGCCCTACGAGCAGTACTTC
TRBV4-3	18	TRBJ2-3	TRBD2	-	CASSQGAAPAGGTDTQYF	TGCGCCAGCAGCCAAGGGGCGGCCCCCGCGGGAGGCACAGATACGCAGTATTTT
TRBV9	16	TRBJ2-6	TRBD1	-	CASSTRDRAGANVLTF	TGTGCCAGCAGCACCCGGGACAGGGCTGGGGCCAACGTCCTGACTTTC
TRBV2	14	TRBJ2-2	TRBD1	-	CASSRTGTTGELFF	TGTGCCAGCAGCCGGACAGGCACAACCGGGGAGCTGTTTTTT
TRBV7-6	15	TRBJ2-6	-	-	CASSIGQLGANVLTF	TGTGCCAGCAGTATAGGGCAGCTGGGGGCCAACGTCCTGACTTTC
TRBV11-2	18	TRBJ1-2	TRBD1	few	CASSSPRQGLRSPSGYTF	TGTGCCAGCAGCTCGCCGAGACAGGGTTTGCGATCCCCTTCTGGCTACACCTTC
TRBV7-2	16	TRBJ2-7	TRBD2	-	CASSPPGTSGSHEQYF	TGTGCCAGCAGCCCTCCCGGGACTAGCGGGAGCCACGAGCAGTACTTC
TRBV29-1	12	TRBJ2-5	-	-	CSVGGSQETQYF	TGCAGCGTTGGGGGTAGCCAAGAGACCCAGTACTTC
TRBV11-2	16	TRBJ2-7	TRBD1	-	CASSSAPGGPSYEQYF	TGTGCCAGCAGCTCCGCTCCAGGGGGCCCCTCCTACGAGCAGTACTTC
TRBV14	16	TRBJ2-1	-	once	CASSHLAPSSYNEQFF	TGTGCCAGCAGCCACCTGGCCCCCAGCTCCTACAATGAGCAGTTCTTC
TRBV19	11	TRBJ2-5	-	-	CAGTLGWTQYF	TGTGCCGGGACACTGGGATGGACCCAGTACTTC
TRBV18	14	TRBJ2-7	-	-	CASSPSGQSYEQYF	TGTGCCAGCTCACCTTCCGGACAGTCCTACGAGCAGTACTTC
TRBV5-1	16	TRBJ2-5	-	-	CASSTGRWGTQETQYF	TGCGCCAGCAGCACCGGACGGTGGGGGACACAAGAGACCCAGTACTTC
TRBV6-5	11	TRBJ1-5	-	-	CASSTGQPQHF	TGTGCCAGCAGCACGGGTCAGCCCCAGCATTTT
TRBV19	14	TRBJ2-2	-	-	CASRDQGSPGELFF	TGTGCCAGTAGGGATCAGGGTAGCCCCGGGGAGCTGTTTTTT
TRBV27	18	TRBJ2-3	TRBD2	medium-sized	CASRTGTSGFKVADTQYF	TGTGCCAGCAGGACCGGGACTAGCGGGTTCAAAGTGGCAGATACGCAGTATTTT
TRBV5-1	18	TRBJ1-2	-	-	CASSYRSELPHRGYGYTF	TGCGCCAGCAGCTACCGATCCGAACTGCCCCACCGGGGCTATGGCTACACCTTC
TRBV27	14	TRBJ1-2	TRBD1	few	CASSSNRDSQGYTF	TGTGCCAGCAGTTCTAACCGGGACAGCCAAGGCTACACCTTC
TRBV27	13	TRBJ1-4	-	-	CASSLFRWEKLFF	TGTGCCAGCAGTTTATTCAGGTGGGAAAAACTGTTTTTT
TRBV29-1	17	TRBJ1-3	TRBD1	-	CSAFARTTTGRGNTIYF	TGCAGCGCATTCGCCCGGACCACGACAGGGCGAGGAAACACCATATATTTT
TRBV5-6	14	TRBJ1-1	-	once	CASSPMRLNTEAFF	TGTGCCAGCAGCCCGATGAGATTGAACACTGAAGCTTTCTTT